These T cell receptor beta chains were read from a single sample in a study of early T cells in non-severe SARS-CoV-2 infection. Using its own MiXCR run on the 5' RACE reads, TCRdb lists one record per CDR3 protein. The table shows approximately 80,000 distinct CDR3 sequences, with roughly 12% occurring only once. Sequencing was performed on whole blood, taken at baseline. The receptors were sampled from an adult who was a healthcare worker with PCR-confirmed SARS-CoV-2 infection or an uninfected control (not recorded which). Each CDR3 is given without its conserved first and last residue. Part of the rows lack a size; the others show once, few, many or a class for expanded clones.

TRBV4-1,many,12,ASSPEIRKDTQY
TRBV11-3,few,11,ASSTQGYNEQF
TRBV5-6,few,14,ASSFSPGGAYNEQF
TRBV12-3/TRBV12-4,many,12,ASSTGGRGEKLF
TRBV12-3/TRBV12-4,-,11,ASSFSQKETQY
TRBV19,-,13,ASSTTGGAQEKLF
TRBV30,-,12,AWSAGATPYEQY
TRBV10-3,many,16,AISESPGRGAGANVLT
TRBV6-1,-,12,ASSEVGGYTEAF
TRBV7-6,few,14,ASSSSGGGHQETQY
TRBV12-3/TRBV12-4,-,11,ASSLDFTDTQY
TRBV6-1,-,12,ASSMTGLGTEAF
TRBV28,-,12,ASSNTGPTDTQY
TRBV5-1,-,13,ASSWGGASTDTQY
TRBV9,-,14,ASSPPVGGGYNEQF
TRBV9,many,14,ASSGREDATNEKLF
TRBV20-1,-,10,SANKREYEQY
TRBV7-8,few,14,ASSLRTLSSSYEQY
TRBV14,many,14,ASSRGGRGDTDTQY
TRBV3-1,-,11,ASSQMGYNEQF
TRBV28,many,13,ASSPQLALQETQY
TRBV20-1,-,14,SARAPGTGIGKKLF
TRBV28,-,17,ASSPLGGLAGPTWVEQY
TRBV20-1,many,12,SARDLRGLDTIY
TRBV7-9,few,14,ASSLRGAGTNEKLF
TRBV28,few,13,ASSAGWRNTGELF
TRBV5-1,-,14,ASSLRRASANYGYT
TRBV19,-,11,ASSMSRTGELF
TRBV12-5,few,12,ASGLVPRNTEAF
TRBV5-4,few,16,ASKPYGGSGGALETQY
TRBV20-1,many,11,SAKQGAADTQY
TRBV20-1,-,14,SAPGGPVSRQETQY
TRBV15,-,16,ATSRVRTTGAISYEQY
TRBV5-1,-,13,ASSLEAERTDTQY
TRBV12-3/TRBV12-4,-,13,ASRPPGQLNSPLH
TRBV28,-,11,ASSSTGATEAF
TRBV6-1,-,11,ASREGGNQPQH
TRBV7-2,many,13,ASSLTLAGGYEQY
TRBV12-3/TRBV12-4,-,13,ASSPSRSNTGELF
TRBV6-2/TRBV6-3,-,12,ASSSRTGSEKLF
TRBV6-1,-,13,ASSNQGLGTDTQY
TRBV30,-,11,AWSPRQDVGYT
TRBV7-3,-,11,ASSWAVNTEAF
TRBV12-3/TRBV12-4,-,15,ASSLVSVTGGYNEQF
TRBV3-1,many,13,ASSQDLAGGREQF
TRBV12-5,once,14,ASGSRVRGSSYEQY
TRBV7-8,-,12,ASSPTGLTGELF
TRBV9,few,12,ASSVGNRVGEQY
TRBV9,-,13,ASSATGTGLDTQY
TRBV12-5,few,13,ASGSYPNSGNTIY
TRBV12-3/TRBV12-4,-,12,ASSKTGTGVGYT
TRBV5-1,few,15,ASSMDSGAQTSGELL
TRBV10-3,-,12,AISDNGLTTGYT
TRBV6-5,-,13,ASTHNSGLGYEQY
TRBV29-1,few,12,SVESPVGTNEQF